The sample holds a few counts of the clone carrying this T cell receptor beta chain. Its matching antigen is unknown. Germline V gene data show CDR1 as SNHLY and CDR2 as FYNNEI. The CDR3 sequence is 13 residues long. The J segment lost 5 bases and the V segment lost 5 bases, leaving 3 bases of the junction unmatched. The data stem from a study of beta chain features in type 1 diabetes. Study results and caveats: PCR might pick shorter templates more often, in the same way for patients and controls. Shorter TCRB CDR3s, moderately but significantly so, marked every one of the four CD4+ subsets in Type 1 diabetes patients. Here, the possible influence of HLA type (on TCRB rearrangement) remained unresolved.

Isolated RNA was reverse transcribed in full, so expressed TCRB transcripts were sequenced. Profiled with immunoSEQ multiplex PCR; TCRdb holds only in-frame clones, not every one. The data show around 300,000 clones, roughly 15% seen once. This chain joins TRBV2 and TRBJ1-2, with TRBD1 matching over 9 bases. The receptor's source is a man younger than 30 with type 1 diabetes. Sample: naive CD4+ T cells from blood. CDR3 nucleotides: TGTGCCAGCAGTCGACAGGGGGGTTATGGCTACACCTTC. It is translated as CASSRQGGYGYTF.